These T cell receptor beta chains were read from a single sample in a study of OX40 agonist ivuxolimab in advanced cancers. The table came from immunoSEQ multiplex PCR; TCRdb's copy has only in-frame clones and leaves some out. The sample lists about 83,000 clones, 92% occurring once. Source: CD4+ or CD8+ T cells sorted from blood, taken in a trial of the OX40 agonist ivuxolimab. The receptor source for this set is an adult with an advanced solid tumor such as melanoma, head and neck, liver or kidney cancer. Both conserved end residues are part of each CDR3.

TRBJ1-2 TRBV4-1 CASSSPPGQAYGYTF
TRBJ2-7 TRBV6-5 CASSFTSGAYEQYF
TRBJ2-7 TRBV4-2 CASSQGDTDYEQYF
TRBJ2-7 TRBV6-1 CASSDFRGPSEQYF
TRBJ2-5 TRBV4-1 CASSQGLNQETQYF
TRBJ2-7 TRBV5-6 CASSFAGEDYEQYF
TRBJ2-1 TRBV6-1 CASSDATGSINEQFF
TRBJ2-2 TRBV7-9 CASSKKNTGELFF
TRBJ1-1 TRBV27 CASSPQGASTEAFF
TRBJ2-1 TRBV27 CASRQAVMADNEQFF
TRBJ1-1 TRBV6-6 CASSRIGGNTEAFF
TRBJ2-7 TRBV4-1 CASSQETTYEQYF
TRBJ2-1 TRBV6-5 CASSYLGGPYNEQFF
TRBJ2-3 TRBV27 CASSFFSGDQNPTDTQYF
TRBJ2-7 TRBV7-9 CASSSSEGYEQYF
TRBJ1-1 TRBV7-7 CASSPPGLDGNTEAFF